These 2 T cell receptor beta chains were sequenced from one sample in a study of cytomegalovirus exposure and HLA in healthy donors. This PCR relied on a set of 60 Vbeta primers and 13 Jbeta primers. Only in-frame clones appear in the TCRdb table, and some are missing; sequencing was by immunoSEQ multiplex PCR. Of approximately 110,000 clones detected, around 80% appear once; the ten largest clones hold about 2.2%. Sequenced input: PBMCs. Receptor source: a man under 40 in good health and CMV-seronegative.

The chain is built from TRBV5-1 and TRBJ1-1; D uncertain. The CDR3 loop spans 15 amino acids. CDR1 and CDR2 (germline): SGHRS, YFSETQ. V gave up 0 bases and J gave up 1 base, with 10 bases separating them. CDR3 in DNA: TGCGCCAGCAGCTTGGGTGGAGGTCCGAACACTGAAGCTTTCTTT. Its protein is CASSLGGGPNTEAFF.

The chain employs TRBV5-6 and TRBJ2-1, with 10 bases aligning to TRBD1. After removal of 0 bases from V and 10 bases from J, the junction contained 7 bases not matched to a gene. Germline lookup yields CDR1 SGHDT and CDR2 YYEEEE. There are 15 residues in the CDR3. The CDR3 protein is CASSLGDRGQNEQFF. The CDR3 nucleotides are TGTGCCAGCAGCTTGGGCGACAGGGGGCAAAACGAGCAGTTCTTC.